This T cell receptor beta chain was recorded in a study of blood T cell repertoires in COVID-19. The data were produced by immunoSEQ multiplex PCR, yet TCRdb's version contains in-frame clones alone and is incomplete. The profile covers about 80,000 clones, with roughly 80% appearing a single time and over 15% taken by the ten largest. The clonotype was recovered from a man older than 75 with active or convalescent COVID-19. The sample comprised peripheral blood.

CDR3 DNA: TGTGCCAGCAGCAACCGGGAGACCCAGTACTTC. Its protein product is CASSNRETQYF. V usage is TRBV21-1 and J usage is TRBJ2-5; the table's D call, TRBD2, has no DNA check behind it. TRBV21-1 counts as a pseudogene. This CDR3 has 11 amino acids.